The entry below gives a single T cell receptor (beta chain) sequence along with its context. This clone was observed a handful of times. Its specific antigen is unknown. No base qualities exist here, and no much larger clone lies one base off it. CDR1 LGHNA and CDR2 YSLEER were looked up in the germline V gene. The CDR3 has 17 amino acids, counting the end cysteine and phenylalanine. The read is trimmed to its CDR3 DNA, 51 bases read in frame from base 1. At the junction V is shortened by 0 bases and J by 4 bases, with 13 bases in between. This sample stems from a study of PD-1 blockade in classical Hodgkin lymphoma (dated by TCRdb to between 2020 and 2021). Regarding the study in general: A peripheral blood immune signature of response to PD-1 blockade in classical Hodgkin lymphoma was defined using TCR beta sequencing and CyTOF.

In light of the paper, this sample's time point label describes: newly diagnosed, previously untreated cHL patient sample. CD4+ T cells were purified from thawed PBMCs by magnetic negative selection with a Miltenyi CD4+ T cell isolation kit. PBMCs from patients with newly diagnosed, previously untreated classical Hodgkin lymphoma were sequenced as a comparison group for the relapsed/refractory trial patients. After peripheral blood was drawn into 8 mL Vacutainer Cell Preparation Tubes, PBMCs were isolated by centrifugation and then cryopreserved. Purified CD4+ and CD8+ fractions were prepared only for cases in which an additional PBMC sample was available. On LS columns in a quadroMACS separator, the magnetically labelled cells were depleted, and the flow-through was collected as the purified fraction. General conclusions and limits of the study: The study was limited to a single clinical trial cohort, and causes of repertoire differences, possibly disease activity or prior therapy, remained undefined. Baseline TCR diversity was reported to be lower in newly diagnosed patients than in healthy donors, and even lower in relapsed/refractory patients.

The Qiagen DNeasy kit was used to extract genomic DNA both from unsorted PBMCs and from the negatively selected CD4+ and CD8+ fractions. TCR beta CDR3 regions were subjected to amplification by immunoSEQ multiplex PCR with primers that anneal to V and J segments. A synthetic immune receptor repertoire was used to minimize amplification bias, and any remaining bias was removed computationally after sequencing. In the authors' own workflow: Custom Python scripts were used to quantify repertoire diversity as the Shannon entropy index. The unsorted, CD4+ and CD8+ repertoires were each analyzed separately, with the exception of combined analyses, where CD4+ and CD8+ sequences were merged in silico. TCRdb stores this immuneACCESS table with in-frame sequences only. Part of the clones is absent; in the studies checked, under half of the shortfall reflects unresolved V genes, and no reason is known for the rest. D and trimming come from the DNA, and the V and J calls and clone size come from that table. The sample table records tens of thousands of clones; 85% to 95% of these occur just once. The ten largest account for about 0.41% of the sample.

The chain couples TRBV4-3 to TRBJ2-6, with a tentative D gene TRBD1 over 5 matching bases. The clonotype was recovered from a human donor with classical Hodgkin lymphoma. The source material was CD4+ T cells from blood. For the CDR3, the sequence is CASSQEGWTLGANVLTF. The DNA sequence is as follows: TGCGCCAGCAGCCAAGAGGGCTGGACACTCGGGGCCAACGTCCTGACTTTC.